A selection of T cell receptor beta chains follows, all from one sample in a study of shared clonotypes between healthy human individuals. Sequencing was performed with immunoSEQ multiplex PCR; in TCRdb, only in-frame clones are kept and a portion is missing. The table shows hundreds of thousands of clones, with around 72% occurring only once. Sample: memory CD4+ T cells sorted from blood. These TCRs come from a woman in her 30s in good health. The CDR3 runs from the conserved cysteine through the conserved F or W. Fields, in order: J gene, D gene, V gene, clone size, CDR3 DNA, CDR3 protein. The D gene is left open where the match is weak. Some rows mark clone size as missing; the rest say once, few, many or name a class of expanded clone.

J: TRBJ2-3
D: .
V: TRBV7-8
size: once
DNA: TGTGCCAGCACCTCCCCAGGGAATACGCAGTATTTT
CDR3: CASTSPGNTQYF

J: TRBJ2-2
D: .
V: TRBV11-3
size: .
DNA: TGTGCCAGCAGCTTAGGAGGGGGGCACGCCGGGGAGCTGTTTTTT
CDR3: CASSLGGGHAGELFF

J: TRBJ1-5
D: TRBD1
V: TRBV19
size: .
DNA: TGTGCCAGTAGTATACGACAGGGGGTCGGTCAGCCCCAGCATTTT
CDR3: CASSIRQGVGQPQHF

J: TRBJ2-7
D: .
V: TRBV27
size: .
DNA: TGTGCCAGCAAAAGGGGACTCCACTCCTACGAGCAGTACTTC
CDR3: CASKRGLHSYEQYF

J: TRBJ2-6
D: .
V: TRBV5-6
size: .
DNA: TGTGCCAGCAGCTTGAGGAGGACTGGGGCCAACGTCCTGACTTTC
CDR3: CASSLRRTGANVLTF

J: TRBJ2-5
D: .
V: TRBV21-1
size: .
DNA: TGTGCCAGCAATTGGCCCCCCAACCGTTCCGACGGGACCCAGTACTTC
CDR3: CASNWPPNRSDGTQYF

J: TRBJ1-1
D: .
V: TRBV28
size: .
DNA: TGTGCCAGCAGTTCCCCCCAGAACACTGAAGCTTTCTTT
CDR3: CASSSPQNTEAFF

J: TRBJ1-2
D: .
V: TRBV28
size: few
DNA: TGTGCCAGCTACGCCCTACAGGACAACTATGGCTACACCTTC
CDR3: CASYALQDNYGYTF

J: TRBJ2-7
D: TRBD1
V: TRBV6-1
size: once
DNA: TGTGCCAGCAGTGAAACAGGGGGCATTTACGAGCAGTACTTC
CDR3: CASSETGGIYEQYF

J: TRBJ2-7
D: .
V: TRBV6-6
size: once
DNA: TGTGCCAGCAGCACGACAGTGGACTACGAGCAGTACTTC
CDR3: CASSTTVDYEQYF

J: TRBJ1-5
D: .
V: TRBV6-1
size: .
DNA: TGTGCCAGCAGATTACAGGGTCCCTTAGGTCAGCCCCAGCATTTT
CDR3: CASRLQGPLGQPQHF

J: TRBJ2-3
D: .
V: TRBV9
size: .
DNA: TGTGCCAGCAGCGCGACAGGGAGGAATTCAGATACGCAGTATTTT
CDR3: CASSATGRNSDTQYF

J: TRBJ1-1
D: .
V: TRBV18
size: .
DNA: TGTGCCAGCTCGGAAAGGGTGGCGGGTACTGAAGCTTTCTTT
CDR3: CASSERVAGTEAFF

J: TRBJ1-1
D: .
V: TRBV10-2
size: .
DNA: TGCGCCAGCAGTGAGGGGGGCTGGGGAAGAATACTAATGAACACTGAAGCTTTCTTT
CDR3: CASSEGGWGRILMNTEAFF

J: TRBJ2-6
D: TRBD1
V: TRBV7-9
size: .
DNA: TGTGCCAGCAGCTCGGGACAGGGTGGGGCCAACGTCCTGACTTTC
CDR3: CASSSGQGGANVLTF

J: TRBJ2-3
D: .
V: TRBV4-1
size: once
DNA: TGCGCCAGCAGCCAAGATAGGTTGGGCCCAGATACGCAGTATTTT
CDR3: CASSQDRLGPDTQYF

J: TRBJ2-7
D: .
V: TRBV25-1
size: once
DNA: TGTGCCAGCAGGGCGGGGTACTCCTACGAGCAGTACTTC
CDR3: CASRAGYSYEQYF

J: TRBJ2-1
D: TRBD2
V: TRBV11-2
size: once
DNA: TGTGCCAGCACCTCACTAGCGGTGTCCTACAATGAGCAGTTCTTC
CDR3: CASTSLAVSYNEQFF

J: TRBJ1-3
D: .
V: TRBV2
size: .
DNA: TGTGCCAGCAGTAAAGACACCTCTGGAAACACCATATATTTT
CDR3: CASSKDTSGNTIYF

J: TRBJ2-7
D: .
V: TRBV19
size: .
DNA: TGTGCCAGTAGTAGGGCTAGTACCTACGAGCAGTACTTC
CDR3: CASSRASTYEQYF

J: TRBJ2-1
D: TRBD2
V: TRBV2
size: .
DNA: TGTGCCAGCAGTGAATCCACTAGCGGCCACAATGAGCAGTTCTTC
CDR3: CASSESTSGHNEQFF

J: TRBJ2-7
D: TRBD2
V: TRBV6-6
size: .
DNA: TGTGCCAGCAGCTGGACTAGCGACGAGCAGTACTTC
CDR3: CASSWTSDEQYF

J: TRBJ2-7
D: .
V: TRBV2
size: .
DNA: TGTGCCAGCAGTGAAAGGCAGCTTCTCGAGCAGTACTTC
CDR3: CASSERQLLEQYF

J: TRBJ1-2
D: TRBD1
V: TRBV7-9
size: .
DNA: TGTGCCAGCAGCTCACAGGGGGAATCTGGCTACACCTTC
CDR3: CASSSQGESGYTF

J: TRBJ1-1
D: .
V: TRBV6-7
size: .
DNA: TGTGCCAGCAGTTACTCGACTATGAACACTGAAGCTTTCTTT
CDR3: CASSYSTMNTEAFF

J: TRBJ2-3
D: .
V: TRBV6-5
size: .
DNA: TGTGCCAGCAGCGACAGTCAGACGGCAGATACGCAGTATTTT
CDR3: CASSDSQTADTQYF

J: TRBJ2-7
D: .
V: TRBV30
size: .
DNA: TGTGCCTCCTCCCGCGGCATCTCCTACGAGCAGTACTTC
CDR3: CASSRGISYEQYF

J: TRBJ2-7
D: TRBD2
V: TRBV28
size: .
DNA: TGTGCCAGCAGACTAATAGCGGGAGGGCCAACCTACGAGCAGTACTTC
CDR3: CASRLIAGGPTYEQYF

J: TRBJ2-7
D: TRBD1
V: TRBV28
size: .
DNA: TGTGCCAGCACCAGGACAGGGTTCTACGAGCAGTACTTC
CDR3: CASTRTGFYEQYF

J: TRBJ2-7
D: TRBD2
V: TRBV28
size: once
DNA: TGTGCCAGCAGTTTAATTGGCGGGAGGTTAACCTACGAGCAGTACTTC
CDR3: CASSLIGGRLTYEQYF

J: TRBJ1-2
D: TRBD1
V: TRBV7-2
size: once
DNA: TGTGCCAGCAGCCCGGCGGACAGGCAGAATGGCTACACCTTC
CDR3: CASSPADRQNGYTF

J: TRBJ2-7
D: .
V: TRBV11-2
size: many
DNA: TGTGCCAGCAGCTTAGGAGCCTACGAGCAGTACTTC
CDR3: CASSLGAYEQYF

J: TRBJ1-2
D: .
V: TRBV29-1
size: .
DNA: TGCAGCGTTGCCCTCACAGGAAACTATGGCTACACCTTC
CDR3: CSVALTGNYGYTF

J: TRBJ1-4
D: .
V: TRBV28
size: .
DNA: TGTGCCAGCAGTCCCGGGACACATACCGAAAAACTGTTTTTT
CDR3: CASSPGTHTEKLFF

J: TRBJ2-1
D: .
V: TRBV27
size: .
DNA: TGTGCCAGCAGTTTATGGAATGAGCAGTTCTTC
CDR3: CASSLWNEQFF

J: TRBJ2-1
D: TRBD2
V: TRBV2
size: .
DNA: TGTGCCAGCAGTGGGACTAGCGAATACAATGAGCAGTTCTTC
CDR3: CASSGTSEYNEQFF

J: TRBJ2-1
D: TRBD2
V: TRBV28
size: .
DNA: TGTGCCAGCAGTTCCGTAGCGGGATGGGCCTACAATGAGCAGTTCTTC
CDR3: CASSSVAGWAYNEQFF

J: TRBJ2-7
D: TRBD1
V: TRBV5-5
size: .
DNA: TGTGCCAGCAGCTTGCAGGGACAGGGGGCGCGGGAGCAGTACTTC
CDR3: CASSLQGQGAREQYF

J: TRBJ2-5
D: TRBD2
V: TRBV4-1
size: .
DNA: TGCGCCAGCAGTAAAAGGGAGGGGCAAGAGACCCAGTACTTC
CDR3: CASSKREGQETQYF

J: TRBJ1-3
D: TRBD1
V: TRBV10-3
size: .
DNA: TGTGCCATCAGTAAAGACAGGGGTTCTGGAAACACCATATATTTT
CDR3: CAISKDRGSGNTIYF